Listed here are 30 T cell receptor beta chains from one sample, sequenced in a study of T cell responses to AZD1222 COVID-19 vaccine. TCRdb's table, derived via immunoSEQ multiplex PCR, lists solely in-frame clones and lacks some. This table holds over 85,000 clones, about four fifths found once. The sequences come from peripheral blood, collected 28 days after the second AZD1222 dose. The receptors originated from an adult who received the AZD1222 COVID-19 vaccine.

The chain employs TRBV7-9 and TRBJ2-6, with TRBD2 matching 8 bases. V shed 4 bases and J 1 base; nucleotides not matched to a gene: 6. The length of the CDR3 is 17 residues. The germline CDR1 and CDR2 sequences are SEHNR and FQNEAQ (reference sequence). The CDR3 DNA is TGTGCCAGCAGCTCCGGGGGGGGCCCGTCTGGGGCCAACGTCCTGACTTTC. Residues: CASSSGGGPSGANVLTF.

This chain links TRBV27 with TRBJ2-7; either TRBD1 or TRBD2 may fit D (5 bases each). The CDR3 runs to 15 residues. CDR1 MNHEY and CDR2 SMNVEV come from the germline V gene (reference sequence). V lost 5 bases and J lost 1, with 15 bases in between. The CDR3 nucleotides are TGTGCCAGCAGTCCCTTGGGGGTAGGGTCCTACGAGCAGTACTTC. Its protein product is CASSPLGVGSYEQYF.

For this clone: At one boundary the junction diverges from the germline segment, which might be a read error. The V call is TRBV5-6, the J call TRBJ2-5; D is possibly TRBD2 (5 bases). The CDR3 sequence is 15 residues long. The germline gives CDR1 SGHDT, CDR2 YYEEEE. CDR3 residues: CASSPEGGIREAQYF. The DNA of the CDR3 is TGTGCCAGCAGCCCCGAGGGCGGTATAAGAGAGGCCCAGTACTTC.

There are a few counts of this clone. J is TRBJ1-1 and V is TRBV7-9; a weak D match, TRBD1 (6 bases). Looked up from germline, CDR1 is SEHNR and CDR2 is FQNEAQ (reference sequence). V was shortened by 5 bases and J by 1 base, with 14 bases between the two germline ends. The CDR3 covers 15 residues. CDR3 in DNA: TGTGCCAGCAGCCCCCTACAGGGTACGAACACTGAAGCTTTCTTT. This translates into CASSPLQGTNTEAFF.

The chain has TRBV6-6 and TRBJ1-2, with unresolved D. Trimming took off 0 bases at V and 3 bases at J, with 14 bases between the two ends. The CDR3 contains 16 residues. The germline gives CDR1 MNHNY, CDR2 SVGAGI (reference sequence). The CDR3 DNA is TGTGCCAGCAGTTACTCGTCCCTCAACCAGGACTATGGCTACACCTTC. Translated, it gives CASSYSSLNQDYGYTF.

This clone was recorded once. The chain is built from TRBV5-5 and TRBJ1-2; no definite D call. Trimming took 2 bases from V and 4 from J, leaving 6 bases between them. CDR3 length: 12 residues. The germline gives CDR1 SGHKS, CDR2 YYEKEE (reference sequence). The CDR3 loop is CASSLNSYGYTF. The CDR3 DNA reads TGTGCCAGCAGCTTAAACAGCTATGGCTACACCTTC.

This chain joins TRBV19 and TRBJ1-5; TRBD1 might be the D (5 bases). This CDR3 contains 17 residues. Trimming stripped 2 bases from V and 2 bases from J, with 16 bases between. Germline values: CDR1 LNHDA, CDR2 SQIVND (reference sequence). CDR3 in amino acids: CASSIYQGFLGNQPQHF. DNA of the CDR3: TGTGCCAGTAGTATATATCAGGGCTTTCTCGGCAATCAGCCCCAGCATTTT.

The V and J genes are TRBV24-1 and TRBJ2-2; D is possibly TRBD2 (5 bases). V was shortened by 7 bases and J by 6 bases, with 17 bases between the two germline ends. The length of the CDR3 is 15 residues. The germline V gene has CDR1 KGHDR and CDR2 SFDVKD. The CDR3 nucleotides read TGTGCCACCAGCACTCAGGAGGTCAAGGCCGGGGAGCTGTTTTTT. The encoded protein is CATSTQEVKAGELFF.

The chain has TRBV25-1 and TRBJ2-1; D may be TRBD1 (5 bases). The CDR3 covers 13 residues. Trimming removed 1 base from V and 9 bases from J, with 10 bases in between. The V gene's germline CDR1 is MGHDK and CDR2 SYGVNS. For the CDR3, the DNA is TGTGCCAGCAGTGAATCAGGGCTACGTGAGCAGTTCTTC. Translating gives CASSESGLREQFF.

The chain's CDR3 is CASSHGQGSYNEQFF. The CDR3, as DNA: TGCGCCAGCAGCCATGGACAGGGGTCCTACAATGAGCAGTTCTTC. The rearrangement uses TRBV5-1 and TRBJ2-1; 9 nucleotides match TRBD1. CDR1 is SGHRS and CDR2 is YFSETQ in the germline V gene. With V trimmed by 4 bases and J by 1 base, 3 bases remained unmatched. The CDR3 sequence is 15 residues long.

The J gene is TRBJ2-5, the V gene TRBV6-5, with 10 bases lining up with TRBD2. CDR1 is MNHEY and CDR2 is SVGAGI in the germline V gene. CDR3 length equals 14 residues. The ends lost 7 bases at V and 5 bases at J; junction bases unmatched: 7. The CDR3 is CASKERGGPETQYF. Here the CDR3 DNA reads TGTGCCAGCAAGGAGCGGGGGGGCCCGGAGACCCAGTACTTC.

This chain joins TRBV18 and TRBJ2-3; 10 nucleotides agree with TRBD2. J lost 3 bases, V lost 1 base, and 10 bases had no gene match. Germline CDR1 and CDR2: KGHSH and LQKENI. The CDR3 length is 18 residues. CDR3 residues: CASSPRGLAGEGTDTQYF. The CDR3 DNA follows: TGTGCCAGCTCACCACGGGGCCTAGCGGGAGAAGGTACAGATACGCAGTATTTT.

This clone was observed a few times. The V call is TRBV9, the J call TRBJ2-1; 9 bases align to TRBD1. V lost 5 bases to trimming and J lost 14 bases; unmatched junction nucleotides: 8. CDR1 and CDR2 (germline): SGDLS, YYNGEE. This CDR3 region has 12 residues. CDR3: CASSNRDREKFF. In DNA, the CDR3 is TGTGCCAGCAGTAACCGGGACAGGGAAAAGTTCTTC.

This chain connects TRBV7-2 to TRBJ2-7; D not resolved. Trimming shortened V by 1 base and J by 3 bases, and 7 bases separated the two germline ends. CDR3 length: 13 amino acids. Per germline, CDR1 SGHTA and CDR2 FQGNSA. The CDR3 nucleotides are TGTGCCAGCAGCTTAGAGAGGTACTACGAGCAGTACTTC. It codes for CASSLERYYEQYF.

The chain recombines TRBV5-1 with TRBJ1-1, with 7 positions matching TRBD1. V dropped 6 bases and J dropped 2; count of bases not matched to a gene: 10. CDR1 is SGHRS, CDR2 YFSETQ, per germline. The CDR3 sequence is 15 residues long. Here the CDR3 DNA reads TGCGCCAGCAACCCGGGACAGCAAGTAAACACTGAAGCTTTCTTT. Its translation is CASNPGQQVNTEAFF.

V is TRBV7-9 and J is TRBJ1-5; TRBD1 aligns across 9 bases. CDR3 length equals 17 residues. The V gene end was trimmed by 5 bases and the J gene end by 3 bases; junction bases not matched to a gene: 11. Germline assignment: CDR1 SEHNR and CDR2 FQNEAQ (reference sequence). This CDR3 reads CASSKTGGTAINQPQHF. Written as DNA, the CDR3 is TGTGCCAGCAGCAAAACAGGGGGCACCGCCATCAATCAGCCCCAGCATTTT.

The CDR3 reads CASSLGLQGYNSPLHF. In DNA, the CDR3 is TGTGCCAGCAGCTTGGGACTACAGGGGTATAATTCACCCCTCCACTTT. V is TRBV11-2 and J is TRBJ1-6, with 7 bases aligning to TRBD1. Trimming cost V 3 bases and J 4 bases; bases outside gene matches: 6. This CDR3 is built from 16 residues. Germline lookup yields CDR1 SGHAT and CDR2 FQNNGV.

The rearrangement joins TRBV19 to TRBJ1-5; a weak D match, TRBD1 (6 bases). The CDR3 consists of 16 residues. Germline CDR1 and CDR2: LNHDA and SQIVND (reference sequence). V dropped 4 bases and J dropped 5 bases, with 18 bases sitting between them. DNA of the CDR3: TGTGCCAGTAGTAGAACACCCGGACAGTTGTATCAGCCCCAGCATTTT. It is translated as CASSRTPGQLYQPQHF.

The chain employs TRBV5-5 and TRBJ1-5; TRBD1 matches at 9 bases. CDR3 length equals 15 residues. V gave up 5 bases and J gave up 3 bases; unmatched junction bases: 6. Germline CDR1 reads SGHKS; CDR2 reads YYEKEE (reference sequence). CDR3 protein: CASSLGQGPNQPQHF. Written as DNA, the CDR3 is TGTGCCAGCAGTCTCGGACAGGGGCCCAATCAGCCCCAGCATTTT.

The chain recombines TRBV27 with TRBJ1-4, with D possibly matching TRBD1 (5 bases). Trimming removed 5 bases from V and 2 bases from J, with 12 bases in between. Per the germline V gene, CDR1 is MNHEY and CDR2 is SMNVEV (reference sequence). This CDR3 is 15 amino acids long. The CDR3: CASSPRPGTNEKLFF. CDR3 coding DNA: TGTGCCAGCAGTCCCCGCCCAGGGACTAATGAAAAACTGTTTTTT.

The chain combines TRBV19 with TRBJ1-5, with TRBD1 as a possible D gene (5 bases). There are 15 residues in the CDR3. The germline CDR1 and CDR2 sequences are LNHDA and SQIVND (reference sequence). Trimming cost V 6 bases and J 2 bases, with 14 bases left between them. The CDR3 here is CASRTAGFRNQPQHF. The DNA of the CDR3 is TGTGCCAGTAGAACCGCAGGGTTTCGCAATCAGCCCCAGCATTTT. The whole variable domain, remainder taken from reference TRBV19 and TRBJ1-5, is DGGITQSPKYLFRKEGQNVTLSCEQNLNHDAMYWYRQDPGQGLRLIYYSQIVNDFQKGDIAEGYSVSREKKESFPLTVTSAQKNPTAFYLCASRTAGFRNQPQHFGDGTRLSIL.

The chain employs TRBV7-9 and TRBJ1-5, with unresolved D. The CDR3 sequence is 12 residues long. The V end was cut by 3 bases, the J end by 7 bases, with 7 bases between. Germline V gene data show CDR1 as SEHNR and CDR2 as FQNEAQ (reference sequence). CDR3 amino acids: CASSLGSQPQHF. CDR3 nucleotides: TGTGCCAGCAGCTTGGGGAGCCAGCCCCAGCATTTT.

The CDR3 spells CASSLESRDRARAFF. In DNA form, the CDR3 reads TGTGCCAGCAGCTTAGAGTCAAGGGACAGGGCGAGAGCTTTCTTT. The rearrangement joins TRBV7-2 to TRBJ1-1, with 9 bases identical to TRBD1. Losses at the gene ends were 1 base for V and 10 bases for J; bases not matched to a gene: 10. This CDR3 has 15 residues. From germline, CDR1 is SGHTA and CDR2 FQGNSA.

Only a few counts were recorded for this clone. The V and J genes are TRBV5-6 and TRBJ1-1; TRBD1 is a possible D gene (5 bases). Germline CDR1 reads SGHDT; CDR2 reads YYEEEE. The CDR3 totals 14 residues. The V gene lost 2 bases and the J gene lost 5 bases, with 13 bases spanning the gap. CDR3 sequence: CASSFLQGWTEAFF. CDR3 DNA: TGTGCCAGCAGCTTCCTGCAGGGTTGGACTGAAGCTTTCTTT.

This chain joins TRBV6-6 and TRBJ1-1; D might be TRBD1 (5 bases). V was pared by 4 bases and J by 4 bases, with 7 bases between. The CDR3 length is 12 residues. In germline, CDR1 is MNHNY, CDR2 SVGAGI (reference sequence). This CDR3 is CASSSDITEAFF. CDR3 DNA sequence: TGTGCCAGCAGTTCGGACATCACTGAAGCTTTCTTT.

The V and J genes are TRBV19 and TRBJ1-2; D gene ambiguous. With 5 bases removed from V and 7 bases from J, the gap between germline ends came to 17 bases. This CDR3 region has 14 residues. Looked up from germline, CDR1 is LNHDA and CDR2 is SQIVND (reference sequence). Here the CDR3 DNA reads TGTGCCAGTAGTTCGGCAGCGTACGCCCGTGGCTACACCTTC. Translation gives CASSSAAYARGYTF.

The chain has TRBV21-1 and TRBJ1-2. TRBV21-1 is shown as a pseudogene. The CDR3 totals 15 residues. CDR3 residues: CASSNQGGPSYGYTF. DNA of the CDR3: TGTGCCAGCAGCAACCAAGGGGGGCCCTCATATGGCTACACCTTC.

This chain connects TRBV5-5 to TRBJ1-6; TRBD1 is a possible D gene (5 bases). Deletions cut 3 bases from V and 14 bases from J, with 15 bases between. This CDR3 has 13 amino acids. Per the germline V gene, CDR1 is SGHKS and CDR2 is YYEKEE (reference sequence). The CDR3 nucleotides read TGTGCCAGCAGCTCCGACAGCGCGTGGGCCCTCCACTTT. This gives the protein CASSSDSAWALHF.

The CDR3 region is CSARGNQPQHF. The DNA of the CDR3 is TGCAGTGCTAGGGGCAATCAGCCCCAGCATTTT. The chain combines TRBV20-1 with TRBJ1-5; D is undetermined. The CDR3 length is 11 residues. V was trimmed by 3 bases and J by 2 bases, leaving 2 bases between them. Per the germline V gene, CDR1 is DFQATT and CDR2 is SNEGSKA (reference sequence).

The V and J genes are TRBV24-1 and TRBJ2-1; TRBD1 matches 9 bases. The CDR3 consists of 16 residues. V gave up 4 bases and J gave up 7 bases; unmatched junction bases: 10. The germline V gene has CDR1 KGHDR and CDR2 SFDVKD. CDR3 sequence (DNA): TGTGCCACCAGTGAATTTGGGACAGGGAACAGAAATGAGCAGTTCTTC. Protein sequence: CATSEFGTGNRNEQFF.